Listed below are T cell receptor beta chains from one sample, sequenced in a study of graft-versus-host responses after intestinal transplantation. Libraries were prepared by immunoSEQ multiplex PCR; TCRdb keeps only in-frame clonotypes and omits some of them. The sample includes about 26,000 clones, 82% of them seen just once. What these receptors recognize is not known. The sequenced sample was unstimulated CD4+ T cells sorted from spleen or lymph node cells, obtained before intestinal transplant. All receptors come from a human donor who received an intestinal transplant. Each CDR3 is given with its conserved first and last residue. The D gene is left open where the match is weak. Clone size appears in some rows only: once, few, many, or a class for an expanded clone.

abundance	v_gene	d_gene	j_gene	CDR3aa	CDR3nt
.	TRBV7-2	TRBD1	TRBJ2-7	CASSLYRGYEQYF	TGTGCCAGCAGCTTATACAGGGGTTACGAGCAGTACTTC
.	TRBV25-1	TRBD1	TRBJ2-3	CASSAHRGLTDTQYF	TGTGCCAGCAGTGCCCACAGGGGGCTTACAGATACGCAGTATTTT
.	TRBV18	TRBD1	TRBJ2-7	CASSPVRDRGTYEQYF	TGTGCCAGCTCACCAGTCCGGGACAGGGGGACCTACGAGCAGTACTTC
.	TRBV6-1	TRBD1	TRBJ1-1	CASRRQGTEAFF	TGTGCCAGCAGGCGACAGGGGACTGAAGCTTTCTTT
.	TRBV27	TRBD1	TRBJ1-2	CASSLGQGSPNYGYTF	TGTGCCAGCAGTCTCGGACAGGGATCACCCAACTATGGCTACACCTTC
.	TRBV15	TRBD1	TRBJ2-7	CATSRQGADEQYF	TGTGCCACCAGCAGGCAGGGGGCCGACGAGCAGTACTTC
.	TRBV6-1	TRBD2	TRBJ2-7	CASSERGGAYEQYF	TGTGCCAGCAGTGAACGGGGGGGGGCCTACGAGCAGTACTTC
.	TRBV5-1	TRBD2	TRBJ2-2	CASSSGLLAGGPRTGELFF	TGCGCCAGCAGCTCAGGTCTCTTGGCGGGGGGCCCGAGGACCGGGGAGCTGTTTTTT
.	TRBV5-5	.	TRBJ1-3	CASSLVTGRLSGNTIYF	TGTGCCAGCAGCTTGGTTACAGGGAGACTCTCTGGAAACACCATATATTTT
.	TRBV5-3	.	TRBJ1-4	CARSLGWADSKTNEKLFF	TGTGCCAGAAGCTTGGGGTGGGCGGACTCCAAAACTAATGAAAAACTGTTTTTT
.	TRBV25-1	.	TRBJ2-3	CASSGTTTRTDTQYF	TGTGCCAGCAGTGGGACAACTACCCGCACAGATACGCAGTATTTT
.	TRBV18	.	TRBJ1-1	CASSPQGEGTEAFF	TGTGCCAGCTCACCACAGGGGGAAGGGACTGAAGCTTTCTTT
once	TRBV6-5	.	TRBJ2-7	CASSYGGPYEQYF	TGTGCCAGCAGTTACGGTGGCCCCTACGAGCAGTACTTC
once	TRBV27	.	TRBJ2-1	CASRWGSSYNEQFF	TGTGCCAGCAGATGGGGAAGCTCCTACAATGAGCAGTTCTTC
.	TRBV5-6	TRBD1	TRBJ1-3	CASSHRGRGGNTIYF	TGTGCCAGCAGCCACAGGGGGAGAGGTGGGAACACCATATATTTT
.	TRBV6-1	.	TRBJ2-7	CASSPRLFLYEQYF	TGTGCCAGCAGTCCGCGACTGTTTCTCTACGAGCAGTACTTC
.	TRBV14	.	TRBJ1-5	CASSQAGSGPQHF	TGTGCCAGCAGCCAAGCGGGCTCAGGGCCCCAGCATTTT
.	TRBV6-1	.	TRBJ2-7	CASSSYYEQYF	TGTGCCAGCAGTTCCTACTACGAGCAGTACTTC
once	TRBV7-3	TRBD2	TRBJ2-3	CASSLTAPIGREKWSGVTDTQYF	TGTGCCAGCAGCTTAACTGCCCCTATAGGGCGGGAGAAGTGGAGTGGTGTCACAGATACGCAGTATTTT
few	TRBV19	TRBD1	TRBJ1-5	CASKRDRGVLGQPQHF	TGTGCCAGTAAGCGGGACAGGGGCGTATTAGGTCAGCCCCAGCATTTT
.	TRBV2	TRBD2	TRBJ2-5	CASRGGYAELQETQYF	TGTGCCAGCCGGGGGGGGTACGCGGAACTCCAAGAGACCCAGTACTTC
.	TRBV11-2	TRBD2	TRBJ2-7	CASSLGTSAAYEQYF	TGTGCCAGCAGCCTAGGGACTAGCGCTGCCTACGAGCAGTACTTC